The 23 T cell receptor beta chains listed next were all sequenced from one sample in a study of T cell responses to AZD1222 COVID-19 vaccine. Sequenced by immunoSEQ multiplex PCR; TCRdb stores in-frame clones only, minus some. The sample carries roughly 120,000 clones, 88% recorded once. The source was peripheral blood, collected on day 0 of AZD1222 vaccination. All receptors come from an adult in good health.

V usage is TRBV5-1 and J usage is TRBJ1-3; no reliable D call. Germline V gives CDR1 SGHRS, CDR2 YFSETQ. The V end lost 4 bases, the J end lost 1 base, and 6 bases lay between the germline ends. The CDR3 sequence is 13 residues long. CDR3 nucleotide sequence: TGCGCCAGCAGCGAACCGTCTGGAAACACCATATATTTT. Encoded protein: CASSEPSGNTIYF.

V is TRBV9 and J is TRBJ2-2; 12 bases fit TRBD2. CDR1 is SGDLS and CDR2 is YYNGEE in the germline V gene. The V gene end was trimmed by 0 bases and the J gene end by 6 bases; junction bases not matched to a gene: 3. This CDR3 is built from 16 residues. The CDR3 coding sequence is TGTGCCAGCAGCGTAGAACTAGCGGGGGGCCCCGGGGAGCTGTTTTTT. Translated: CASSVELAGGPGELFF.

The chain joins TRBV6-5 to TRBJ1-2; TRBD1 might be the D (5 bases). V dropped 6 bases and J dropped 7 bases, with 15 bases sitting between them. Germline values: CDR1 MNHEY, CDR2 SVGAGI. The CDR3 contains 13 residues. The CDR3 sequence: CASRLGVMGGYTF. CDR3 bases: TGTGCCAGCAGGCTAGGGGTTATGGGTGGCTACACCTTC.

This chain uses TRBV27 with TRBJ1-4; the D gene is possibly TRBD1 (5 bases). V gave up 6 bases and J gave up 2 bases, with 10 bases separating them. The CDR3 length is 14 residues. Germline-derived CDR1 and CDR2 are MNHEY and SMNVEV (reference sequence). The CDR3 DNA sequence: TGTGCCAGCAGACCCGGGACCACTAATGAAAAACTGTTTTTT. Its translation is CASRPGTTNEKLFF.

This clone is a singleton in its sample. V and J are TRBV5-1 and TRBJ1-1; no clear D. CDR1 is SGHRS, CDR2 YFSETQ, per germline. V dropped 1 base and J dropped 0 bases, with 16 bases sitting between them. This CDR3 has 17 residues. This CDR3 reads CASSLFPAGTMNTEAFF. The CDR3 DNA is TGCGCCAGCAGCTTGTTTCCGGCAGGAACCATGAACACTGAAGCTTTCTTT.

The chain employs TRBV27 and TRBJ2-7, with a tentative D call TRBD2 (5 bases). In germline, CDR1 is MNHEY, CDR2 SMNVEV (reference sequence). This CDR3 contains 13 residues. Trimming shortened V by 6 bases and J by 3 bases, and 12 bases separated the two germline ends. The CDR3 nucleotides read TGTGCCAGCAGAGCAGGAGGCGGCTACGAGCAGTACTTC. It specifies CASRAGGGYEQYF.

The chain is built from TRBV7-2 and TRBJ2-3, with D tentatively TRBD2 (6 bases). Trimming removed 0 bases from V and 0 bases from J, with 7 bases in between. This CDR3 comprises 15 residues. Germline V lookup: CDR1 SGHTA, CDR2 FQGNSA. The CDR3 region is CASSLAGTSTDTQYF. CDR3 bases: TGTGCCAGCAGCTTAGCGGGGACTAGCACAGATACGCAGTATTTT.

In its sample, this clone was seen a few times. The chain joins TRBV6-2 or TRBV6-3 to TRBJ2-7; D is unclear. CDR1 MNHEY and CDR2 SVGEGT come from the germline V gene. Trimming removed 2 bases from V and 6 bases from J, with 8 bases in between. This CDR3 comprises 12 residues. CDR3 protein: CASSYDRREQYF. The CDR3 DNA is TGTGCCAGCAGTTACGACCGGCGCGAGCAGTACTTC.

CDR3 region: CASSVTGQGVGTDTQYF. In nucleotides, the CDR3 is TGTGCCAGCAGCGTGACGGGACAGGGAGTAGGCACAGATACGCAGTATTTT. The rearrangement uses TRBV9 and TRBJ2-3; 9 bases agree with TRBD1. The germline V gene encodes CDR1 SGDLS and CDR2 YYNGEE. The CDR3 runs 17 residues. Germline trimming cut 2 bases from V and 1 base from J; bases unmatched to any gene: 8. Looking up the rest from reference TRBV9 and TRBJ2-3 gives the full variable domain: DSGVTQTPKHLITATGQRVTLRCSPRSGDLSVYWYQQSLDQGLQFLIQYYNGEERAKGNILERFSAQQFPDLHSELNLSSLELGDSALYFCASSVTGQGVGTDTQYFGPGTRLTVL.

The chain couples TRBV19 to TRBJ2-7; D perhaps matches TRBD1 (6 bases). The germline V and J ends were trimmed by 10 bases and 0 bases, with 16 bases remaining between them. There are 14 residues in the CDR3. Per germline, CDR1 LNHDA and CDR2 SQIVND (reference sequence). The CDR3 nucleotides read TGTGCCACCACACCCCACAGGGACTCCTACGAGCAGTACTTC. It encodes CATTPHRDSYEQYF.

The chain links TRBV10-2 to TRBJ1-1; D call uncertain. CDR3 size: 12 residues. The germline gives CDR1 WSHSY, CDR2 SAAADI. The V end lost 7 bases, the J end lost 6 bases, and 12 bases lay between the germline ends. The CDR3 loop reads CASNGAEAEAFF. DNA of the CDR3: TGCGCCAGCAACGGTGCTGAAGCTGAAGCTTTCTTT.

The rearrangement joins TRBV15 to TRBJ2-2; D is ambiguous. CDR1 is LNHNV, CDR2 YYDKDF, per germline (reference sequence). V lost 5 bases to trimming and J lost 5 bases, with 6 bases between them. The CDR3 runs to 12 residues. The DNA of the CDR3 is TGTGCCACCAGCCCCCGTACCGGGGAGCTGTTTTTT. This codes for CATSPRTGELFF.

This clone was counted a single time. This sequence joins TRBV7-2 and TRBJ1-4, with a weak D call TRBD1 (6 bases). CDR1 is SGHTA and CDR2 is FQGNSA in the germline V gene. The CDR3 is 13 residues long. V was cut by 5 bases and J by 7 bases, with 11 bases left in between. Written as DNA, the CDR3 is TGTGCCAGCAGCCCAAGACAGGCTGAAAAACTGTTTTTT. The encoded protein is CASSPRQAEKLFF.

The genes are TRBV5-3 and TRBJ2-3; TRBD2 matches 8 bases. TRBV5-3 is sorted into the ORF group, with uncertain function. With V trimmed by 2 bases and J by 3 bases, 5 bases remained unmatched. This CDR3 spans 15 amino acids. The CDR3 region is CARSFTGTRTDTQYF. The CDR3 coding sequence is TGTGCCAGAAGCTTCACCGGGACTAGGACAGATACGCAGTATTTT.

This chain connects TRBV6-5 to TRBJ2-3; possibly TRBD2 for D (5 bases). V gave up 5 bases and J gave up 0 bases, with 9 bases separating them. The CDR3 runs to 14 residues. Germline CDR1 and CDR2: MNHEY and SVGAGI. The CDR3 nucleotides are TGTGCCAGCAGTCCGTGGACTAGCACAGATACGCAGTATTTT. This codes for CASSPWTSTDTQYF.

The rearrangement joins TRBV28 to TRBJ1-4, with a possible D match to TRBD1 (6 bases). Germline values: CDR1 MDHEN, CDR2 SYDVKM. V was shortened by 11 bases and J by 7 bases, with 11 bases between the two germline ends. This CDR3 region has 11 residues. CDR3 loop: CAGGTTEKLFF. CDR3 DNA sequence: TGTGCCGGTGGGACAACTGAAAAACTGTTTTTT.

The chain joins TRBV7-9 to TRBJ1-1; TRBD1 is a possible D gene (5 bases). V lost 5 bases, J lost 2 bases, and 9 bases lay in between. The CDR3 loop spans 13 amino acids. Germline CDR1 is SEHNR and CDR2 is FQNEAQ (reference sequence). The CDR3 is CASSIQGNTEAFF. CDR3 nucleotide sequence: TGTGCCAGCAGCATCCAGGGAAACACTGAAGCTTTCTTT.

This chain joins TRBV12-3 or TRBV12-4 and TRBJ1-1; D not resolved. CDR3 length equals 11 residues. V was trimmed by 3 bases and J by 5 bases, leaving 4 bases between them. The CDR3 spells CASSFLTEAFF. CDR3 nucleotides: TGTGCCAGCAGTTTCCTTACTGAAGCTTTCTTT.

The chain carries TRBV28 and TRBJ1-2, with TRBD1 identical over 9 bases. The ends lost 10 bases at V and 8 bases at J; junction bases unmatched: 17. CDR1 and CDR2 (germline): MDHEN, SYDVKM. The CDR3 is made up of 15 amino acids. CDR3 sequence reads: CATKLPGQGGRGYTF. The CDR3 coding sequence is TGTGCCACCAAGCTCCCGGGACAGGGAGGTCGCGGCTACACCTTC.

The chain uses TRBV19 and TRBJ1-1, with 8 bases aligning to TRBD1. Per the germline V gene, CDR1 is LNHDA and CDR2 is SQIVND (reference sequence). The CDR3 runs 14 residues. The junction had 5 bases not matched to a gene; V was cut back by 7 bases and J by 1 base. DNA of the CDR3: TGTGCCAGTAAGGCGCAGGGGGCGAACACTGAAGCTTTCTTT. Translated: CASKAQGANTEAFF.

V is TRBV19 and J is TRBJ1-1; maybe TRBD1 (5 bases). This CDR3 comprises 13 residues. The V end lost 6 bases, the J end lost 0 bases, and 8 bases lay between the germline ends. Germline V gene sequence: CDR1 LNHDA, CDR2 SQIVND (reference sequence). CDR3 sequence: CASSRVLNTEAFF. The CDR3 DNA follows: TGTGCCAGTAGCAGGGTATTGAACACTGAAGCTTTCTTT.

The chain recombines TRBV5-4 with TRBJ2-1; the D is unclear. Trimming removed 5 bases from V and 9 bases from J, with 18 bases in between. CDR1 and CDR2 (germline): SGHNT, YYREEE (reference sequence). CDR3 size: 14 residues. CDR3 amino acids: CASRQTLWATEQFF. The DNA of the CDR3 is TGTGCCAGCAGACAGACGCTGTGGGCAACTGAGCAGTTCTTC.

The chain has TRBV18 and TRBJ2-5; TRBD2 matches at 7 bases. The CDR3 runs 14 residues. V was clipped by 2 bases and J by 4 bases; unmatched bases: 4. Germline V gene sequence: CDR1 KGHSH, CDR2 LQKENI. CDR3 sequence reads: CASSPFGGIETQYF. The CDR3 region has the DNA TGTGCCAGCTCACCATTCGGGGGGATAGAGACCCAGTACTTC.